This TCR beta chain comes out of a study of blood T cell repertoires in COVID-19. Study at large: The United States, Italy and Spain were the sources of the acute and convalescent COVID-19 samples. PBMCs, B-cell-depleted T cells, or T cells provided the cDNA or gDNA that made up the material.

V dropped 3 bases and J dropped 0 bases, with 6 bases sitting between them. This CDR3 is built from 15 residues. Germline V gene sequence: CDR1 SGHTA, CDR2 FQGNSA. TCRdb's table, derived via immunoSEQ multiplex PCR, lists solely in-frame clones and lacks some. The table has about 160,000 clones, approximately 88% seen once; the top ten hold 2.2%. Specimen: peripheral blood. This receptor was obtained from a man in his 70s with acute or convalescent COVID-19. The chain has TRBV7-2 and TRBJ2-6; D perhaps matches TRBD2 (5 bases). The CDR3 reads CASSFTSSGANVLTF. The DNA of the CDR3 is TGTGCCAGCAGCTTTACTAGCTCTGGGGCCAACGTCCTGACTTTC.